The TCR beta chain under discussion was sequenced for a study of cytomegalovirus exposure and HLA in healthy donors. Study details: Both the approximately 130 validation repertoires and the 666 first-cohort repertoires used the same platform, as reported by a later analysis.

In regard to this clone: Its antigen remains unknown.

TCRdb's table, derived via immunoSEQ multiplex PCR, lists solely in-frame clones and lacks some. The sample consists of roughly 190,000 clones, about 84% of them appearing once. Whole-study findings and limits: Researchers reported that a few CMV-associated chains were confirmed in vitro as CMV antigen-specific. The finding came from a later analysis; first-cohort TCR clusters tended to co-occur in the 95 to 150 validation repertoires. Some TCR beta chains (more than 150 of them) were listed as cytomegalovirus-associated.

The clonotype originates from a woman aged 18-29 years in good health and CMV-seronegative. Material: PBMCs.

CDR3 coding DNA: TGTGCCAGCTCACCATCGGGGACAGTCTCTGGAAACACCATATATTTT. Protein: CASSPSGTVSGNTIYF. V gene TRBV18 combines with J gene TRBJ1-3; TRBD1 matches at 7 bases. Germline values: CDR1 KGHSH, CDR2 LQKENI. V was pared by 2 bases and J by 0 bases, with 4 bases of the junction left unmatched. The CDR3 sequence is 16 residues long. The full variable domain, with the rest looked up from reference TRBV18 and TRBJ1-3, is NAGVMQNPRHLVRRRGQEARLRCSPMKGHSHVYWYRQLPEEGLKFMVYLQKENIIDESGMPKERFSAEFPKEGPSILRIQQVVRGDSAAYFCASSPSGTVSGNTIYFGEGSWLTVV.